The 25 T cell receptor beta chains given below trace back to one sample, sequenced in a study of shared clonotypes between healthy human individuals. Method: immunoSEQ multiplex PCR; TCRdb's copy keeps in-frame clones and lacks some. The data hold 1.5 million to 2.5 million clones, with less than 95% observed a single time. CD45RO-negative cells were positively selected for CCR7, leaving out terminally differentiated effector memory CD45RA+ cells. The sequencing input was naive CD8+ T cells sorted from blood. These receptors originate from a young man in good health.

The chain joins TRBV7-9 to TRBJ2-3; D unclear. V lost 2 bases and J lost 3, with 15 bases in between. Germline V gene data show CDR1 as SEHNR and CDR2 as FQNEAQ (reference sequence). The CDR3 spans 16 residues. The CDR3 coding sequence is TGTGCCAGCAGCTTAATCGGTCCCGAAGGTACAGATACGCAGTATTTT. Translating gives CASSLIGPEGTDTQYF.

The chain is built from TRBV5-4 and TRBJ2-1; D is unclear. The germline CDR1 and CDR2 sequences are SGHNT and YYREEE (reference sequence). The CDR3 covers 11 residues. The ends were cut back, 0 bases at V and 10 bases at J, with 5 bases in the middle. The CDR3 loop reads CASSLGREQFF. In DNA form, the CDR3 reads TGTGCCAGCAGCTTGGGGAGAGAGCAGTTCTTC.

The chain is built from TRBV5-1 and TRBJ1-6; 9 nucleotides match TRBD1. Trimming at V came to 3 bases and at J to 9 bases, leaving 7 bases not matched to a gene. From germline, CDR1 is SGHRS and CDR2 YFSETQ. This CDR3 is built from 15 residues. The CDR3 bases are TGCGCCAGCAGCTCGGGGACAGGGCCCAGTTCACCCCTCCACTTT. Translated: CASSSGTGPSSPLHF.

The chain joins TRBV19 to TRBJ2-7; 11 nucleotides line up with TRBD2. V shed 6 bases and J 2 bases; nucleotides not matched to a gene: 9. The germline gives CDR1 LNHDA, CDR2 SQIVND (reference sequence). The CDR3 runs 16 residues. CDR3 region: CASSLTPSGRTYEQYF. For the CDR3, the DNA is TGTGCCAGTAGCCTTACCCCTAGCGGGAGGACCTACGAGCAGTACTTC.

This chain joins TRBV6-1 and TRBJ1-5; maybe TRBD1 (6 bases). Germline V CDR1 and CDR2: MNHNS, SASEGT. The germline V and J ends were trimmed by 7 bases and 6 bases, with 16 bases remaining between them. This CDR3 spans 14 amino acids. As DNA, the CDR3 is TGTGCCAGCATTCCGACAGGCGCCCTTCAGCCCCAGCATTTT. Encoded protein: CASIPTGALQPQHF.

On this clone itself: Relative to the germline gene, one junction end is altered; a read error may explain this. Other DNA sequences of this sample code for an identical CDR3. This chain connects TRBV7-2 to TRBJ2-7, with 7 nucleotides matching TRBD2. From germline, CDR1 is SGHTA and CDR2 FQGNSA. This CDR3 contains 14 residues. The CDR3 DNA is TGTGCCAGCAGTTTAGCGGGTCTCTCCTACGAGCAGTACTTC. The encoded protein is CASSLAGLSYEQYF.

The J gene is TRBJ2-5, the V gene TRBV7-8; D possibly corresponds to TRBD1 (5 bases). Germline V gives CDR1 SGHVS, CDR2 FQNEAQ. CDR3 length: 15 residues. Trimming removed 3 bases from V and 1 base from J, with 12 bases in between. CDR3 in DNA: TGTGCCAGCAGCTTTCCGGACATCACCCAAGAGACCCAGTACTTC. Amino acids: CASSFPDITQETQYF.

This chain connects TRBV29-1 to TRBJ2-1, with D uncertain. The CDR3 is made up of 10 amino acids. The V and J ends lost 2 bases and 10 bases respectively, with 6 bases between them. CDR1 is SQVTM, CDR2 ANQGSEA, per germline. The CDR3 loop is CSVEWAEQFF. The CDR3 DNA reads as TGCAGCGTTGAATGGGCAGAGCAGTTCTTC.

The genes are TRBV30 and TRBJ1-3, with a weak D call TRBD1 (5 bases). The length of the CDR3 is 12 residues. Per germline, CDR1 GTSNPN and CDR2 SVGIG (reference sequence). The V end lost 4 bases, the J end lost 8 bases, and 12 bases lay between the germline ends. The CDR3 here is CAWNEGDYTIYF. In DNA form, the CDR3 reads TGTGCCTGGAATGAAGGGGACTACACCATATATTTT.

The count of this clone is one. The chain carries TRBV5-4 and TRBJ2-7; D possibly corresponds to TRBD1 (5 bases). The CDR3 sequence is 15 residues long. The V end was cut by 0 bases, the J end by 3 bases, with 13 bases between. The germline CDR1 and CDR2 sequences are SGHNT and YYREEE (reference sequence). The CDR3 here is CASSLEGKRVYEQYF. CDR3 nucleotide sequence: TGTGCCAGCAGCTTGGAGGGGAAAAGGGTCTACGAGCAGTACTTC. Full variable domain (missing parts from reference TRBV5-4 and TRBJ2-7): ETGVTQSPTHLIKTRGQQVTLRCSSQSGHNTVSWYQQALGQGPQFIFQYYREEENGRGNFPPRFSGLQFPNYSSELNVNALELDDSALYLCASSLEGKRVYEQYFGPGTRLTVT.

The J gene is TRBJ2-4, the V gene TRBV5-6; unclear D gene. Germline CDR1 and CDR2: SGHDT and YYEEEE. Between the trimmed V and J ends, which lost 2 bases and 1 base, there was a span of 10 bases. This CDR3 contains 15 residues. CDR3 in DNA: TGTGCCAGCAGCTTCTCCGGGCTGGCCAAAAACATTCAGTACTTC. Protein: CASSFSGLAKNIQYF. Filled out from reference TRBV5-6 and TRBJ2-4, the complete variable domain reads DAGVTQSPTHLIKTRGQQVTLRCSPKSGHDTVSWYQQALGQGPQFIFQYYEEEERQRGNFPDRFSGHQFPNYSSELNVNALLLGDSALYLCASSFSGLAKNIQYFGAGTRLSVL.

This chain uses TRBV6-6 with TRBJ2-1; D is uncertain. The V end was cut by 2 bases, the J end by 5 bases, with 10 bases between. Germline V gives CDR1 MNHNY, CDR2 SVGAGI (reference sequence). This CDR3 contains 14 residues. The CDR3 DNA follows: TGTGCCAGCAGTTACAGGTGGAAGGACAATGAGCAGTTCTTC. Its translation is CASSYRWKDNEQFF.

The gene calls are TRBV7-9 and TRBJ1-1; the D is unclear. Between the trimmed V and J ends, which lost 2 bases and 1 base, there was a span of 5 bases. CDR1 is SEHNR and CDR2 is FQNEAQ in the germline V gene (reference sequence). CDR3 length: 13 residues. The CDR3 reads CASSLWRNTEAFF. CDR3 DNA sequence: TGTGCCAGCAGCTTATGGAGGAACACTGAAGCTTTCTTT.

CDR3 residues: CASSFGTAYGYTF. The DNA of the CDR3 is TGTGCCAGCAGCTTCGGGACAGCCTATGGCTACACCTTC. This chain connects TRBV13 to TRBJ1-2; 7 bases are a match to TRBD1. The CDR3 runs 13 residues. Germline assignment: CDR1 PRHDT and CDR2 FYEKMQ (reference sequence). The V and J ends lost 3 bases and 4 bases, in that order; junction bases with no gene match: 2.

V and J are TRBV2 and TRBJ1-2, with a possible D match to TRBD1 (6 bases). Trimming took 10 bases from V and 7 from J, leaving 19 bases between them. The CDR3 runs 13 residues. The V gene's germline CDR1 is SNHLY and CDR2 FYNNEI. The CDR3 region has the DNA TGTGCCACCACCCCAGGGGAAGGAGTTGGCTACACCTTC. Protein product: CATTPGEGVGYTF.

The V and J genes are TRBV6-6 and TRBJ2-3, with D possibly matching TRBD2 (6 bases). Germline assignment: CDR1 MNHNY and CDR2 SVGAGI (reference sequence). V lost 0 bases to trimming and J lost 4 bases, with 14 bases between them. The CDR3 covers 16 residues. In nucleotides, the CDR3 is TGTGCCAGCAGTTACTCGAAGCAGGGAGGTCCAGATACGCAGTATTTT. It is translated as CASSYSKQGGPDTQYF.

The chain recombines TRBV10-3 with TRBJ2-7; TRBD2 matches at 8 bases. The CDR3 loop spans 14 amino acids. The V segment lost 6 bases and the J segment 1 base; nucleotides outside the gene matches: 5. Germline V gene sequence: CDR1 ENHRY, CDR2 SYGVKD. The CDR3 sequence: CAIRTSVASYEQYF. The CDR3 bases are TGTGCCATCAGGACTAGCGTAGCTTCCTACGAGCAGTACTTC.

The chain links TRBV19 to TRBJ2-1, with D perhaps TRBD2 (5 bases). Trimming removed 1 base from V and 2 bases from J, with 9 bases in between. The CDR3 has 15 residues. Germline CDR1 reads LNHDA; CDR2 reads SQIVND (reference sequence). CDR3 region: CASSIGGVAYNEQFF. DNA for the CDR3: TGTGCCAGTAGTATAGGGGGAGTCGCCTACAATGAGCAGTTCTTC.

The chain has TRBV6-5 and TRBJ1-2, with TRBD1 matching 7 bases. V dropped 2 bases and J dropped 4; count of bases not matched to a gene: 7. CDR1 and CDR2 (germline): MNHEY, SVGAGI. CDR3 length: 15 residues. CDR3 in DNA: TGTGCCAGCAGTTACGACTTGACAGGGAGCTATGGCTACACCTTC. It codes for CASSYDLTGSYGYTF.

The CDR3, as DNA: TGCGCCAGCAGCTTGGCCGGGACAGGGGGATATGGCGGGGAGCTGTTTTTT. Amino acids: CASSLAGTGGYGGELFF. This sequence joins TRBV5-1 and TRBJ2-2; 11 nucleotides agree with TRBD1. Germline V gene lookup returns CDR1 SGHRS and CDR2 YFSETQ. This CDR3 is 17 amino acids long. Trimming cost V 0 bases and J 7 bases; bases outside gene matches: 8. The full variable domain, rest sourced from reference TRBV5-1 and TRBJ2-2, is KAGVTQTPRYLIKTRGQQVTLSCSPISGHRSVSWYQQTPGQGLQFLFEYFSETQRNKGNFPGRFSGRQFSNSRSEMNVSTLELGDSALYLCASSLAGTGGYGGELFFGEGSRLTVL.

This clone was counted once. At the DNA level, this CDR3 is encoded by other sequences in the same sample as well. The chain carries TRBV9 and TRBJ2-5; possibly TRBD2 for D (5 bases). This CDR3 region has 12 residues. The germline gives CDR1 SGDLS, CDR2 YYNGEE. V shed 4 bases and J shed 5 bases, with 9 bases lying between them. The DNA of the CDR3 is TGTGCCAGCAGCCTCCCGGGGGAGACCCAGTACTTC. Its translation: CASSLPGETQYF.

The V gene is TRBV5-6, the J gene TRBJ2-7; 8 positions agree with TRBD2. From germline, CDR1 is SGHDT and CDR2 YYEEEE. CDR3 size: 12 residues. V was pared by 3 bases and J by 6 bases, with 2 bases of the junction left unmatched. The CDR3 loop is CASSWLAGEQYF. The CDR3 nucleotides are TGTGCCAGCAGCTGGCTAGCGGGCGAGCAGTACTTC.

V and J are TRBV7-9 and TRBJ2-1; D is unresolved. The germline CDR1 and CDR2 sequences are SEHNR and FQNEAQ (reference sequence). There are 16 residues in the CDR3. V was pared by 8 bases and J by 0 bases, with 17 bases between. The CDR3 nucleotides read TGTGCCAGCCCTTGGGGTGAGAGTAACTCCTACAATGAGCAGTTCTTC. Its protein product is CASPWGESNSYNEQFF.

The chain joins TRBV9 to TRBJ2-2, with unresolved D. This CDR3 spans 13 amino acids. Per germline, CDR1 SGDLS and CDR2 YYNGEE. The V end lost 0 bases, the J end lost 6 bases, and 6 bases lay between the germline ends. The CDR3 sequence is CASSVESAGELFF. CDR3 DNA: TGTGCCAGCAGCGTAGAAAGCGCCGGGGAGCTGTTTTTT.

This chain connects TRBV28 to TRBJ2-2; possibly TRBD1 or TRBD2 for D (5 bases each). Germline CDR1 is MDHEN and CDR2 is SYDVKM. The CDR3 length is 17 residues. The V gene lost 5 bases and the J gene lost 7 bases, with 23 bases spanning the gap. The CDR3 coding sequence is TGTGCCAGCAGTCCCCGGGGAACAGGTTGGGTTAACGGGGAGCTGTTTTTT. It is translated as CASSPRGTGWVNGELFF.